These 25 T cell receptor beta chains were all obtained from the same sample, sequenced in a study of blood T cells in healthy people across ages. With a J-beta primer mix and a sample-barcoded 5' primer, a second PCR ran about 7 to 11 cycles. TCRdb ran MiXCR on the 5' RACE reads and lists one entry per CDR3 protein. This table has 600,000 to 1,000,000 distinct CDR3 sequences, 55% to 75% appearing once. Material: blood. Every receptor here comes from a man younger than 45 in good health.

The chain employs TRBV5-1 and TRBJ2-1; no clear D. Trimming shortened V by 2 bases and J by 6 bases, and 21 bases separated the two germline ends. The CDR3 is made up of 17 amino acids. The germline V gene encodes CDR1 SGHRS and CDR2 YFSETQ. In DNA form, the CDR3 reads TGCGCCAGCAGCTTTCGTCCACCCGGAGAGGCAGTCAATGAGCAGTTCTTC. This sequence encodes CASSFRPPGEAVNEQFF.

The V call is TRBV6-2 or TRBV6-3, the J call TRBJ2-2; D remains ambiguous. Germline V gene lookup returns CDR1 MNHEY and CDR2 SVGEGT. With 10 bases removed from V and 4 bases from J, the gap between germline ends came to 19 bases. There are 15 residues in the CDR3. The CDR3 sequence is CATAGPPLVTGELFF. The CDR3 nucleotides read TGTGCCACCGCCGGACCCCCGCTAGTCACCGGGGAGCTGTTTTTT.

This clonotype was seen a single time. CDR3 in amino acids: CATTRGNGRAYEQYF. CDR3 coding DNA: TGTGCCACAACGAGGGGTAACGGGAGGGCCTACGAGCAGTACTTC. The rearrangement uses TRBV10-3 and TRBJ2-7, with 8 bases that match TRBD2. Germline CDR1 is ENHRY and CDR2 is SYGVKD. The CDR3 extends over 15 amino acids. V was pared by 10 bases and J by 2 bases, with 13 bases of the junction left unmatched.

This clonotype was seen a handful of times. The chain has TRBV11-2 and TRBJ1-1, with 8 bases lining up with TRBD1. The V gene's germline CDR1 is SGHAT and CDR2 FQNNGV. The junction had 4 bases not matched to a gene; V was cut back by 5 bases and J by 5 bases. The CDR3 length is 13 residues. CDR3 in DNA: TGTGCCAGCAGCCTTAACAGGGGGACTGAAGCTTTCTTT. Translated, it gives CASSLNRGTEAFF.

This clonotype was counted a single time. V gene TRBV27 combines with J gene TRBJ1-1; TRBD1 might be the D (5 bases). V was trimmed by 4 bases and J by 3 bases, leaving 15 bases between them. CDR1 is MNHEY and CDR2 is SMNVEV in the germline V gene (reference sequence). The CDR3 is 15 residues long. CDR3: CASSWTFAGDTEAFF. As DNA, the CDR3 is TGTGCCAGCAGTTGGACTTTCGCGGGGGACACTGAAGCTTTCTTT.

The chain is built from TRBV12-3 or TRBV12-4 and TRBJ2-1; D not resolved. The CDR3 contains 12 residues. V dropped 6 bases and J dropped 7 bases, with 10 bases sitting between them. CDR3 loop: CASRTTLNEQFF. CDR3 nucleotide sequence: TGTGCCAGCAGGACGACTTTGAATGAGCAGTTCTTC.

The CDR3 is CASSQREKETQYF. In DNA form, the CDR3 reads TGTGCCAGCAGCCAACGGGAAAAAGAGACCCAGTACTTC. V gene TRBV3-1 combines with J gene TRBJ2-5, with D tentatively TRBD2 (5 bases). The CDR3 has 13 amino acids. CDR1 LGHDT and CDR2 YNNKEL come from the germline V gene (reference sequence). Deletions cut 2 bases from V and 3 bases from J, with 7 bases between.

The chain's CDR3 is CASSSSSGNPGEQYF. Written as DNA, the CDR3 is TGTGCCAGCAGCTCCTCTAGCGGGAACCCGGGGGAGCAGTACTTC. This chain links TRBV7-2 with TRBJ2-7, with TRBD2 identical over 9 bases. The germline V gene encodes CDR1 SGHTA and CDR2 FQGNSA. The CDR3 runs 15 residues. V was clipped by 4 bases and J by 7 bases; unmatched bases: 11.

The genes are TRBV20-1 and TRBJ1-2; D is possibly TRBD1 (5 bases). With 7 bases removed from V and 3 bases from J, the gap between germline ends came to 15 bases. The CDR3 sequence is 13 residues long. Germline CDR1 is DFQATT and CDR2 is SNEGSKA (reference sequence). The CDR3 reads CSVRGSRDYGYTF. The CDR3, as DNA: TGCAGTGTTAGGGGTTCTCGTGACTATGGCTACACCTTC.

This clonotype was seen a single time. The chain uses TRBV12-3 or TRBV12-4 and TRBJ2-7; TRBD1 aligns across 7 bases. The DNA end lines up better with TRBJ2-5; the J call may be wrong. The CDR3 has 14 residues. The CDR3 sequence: CASSFTGARETQYF. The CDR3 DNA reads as TGTGCCAGCAGTTTCACAGGGGCGAGAGAGACCCAGTACTTC.

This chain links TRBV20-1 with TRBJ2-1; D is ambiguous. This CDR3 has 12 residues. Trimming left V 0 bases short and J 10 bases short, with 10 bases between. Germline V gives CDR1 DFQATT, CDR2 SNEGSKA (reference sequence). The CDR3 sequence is CSARDTTREQFF. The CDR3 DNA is TGCAGTGCTAGAGATACTACCAGAGAGCAGTTCTTC.

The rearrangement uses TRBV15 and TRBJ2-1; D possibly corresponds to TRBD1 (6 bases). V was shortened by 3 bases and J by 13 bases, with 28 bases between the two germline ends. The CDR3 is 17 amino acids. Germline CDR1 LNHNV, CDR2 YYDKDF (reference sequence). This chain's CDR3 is CATSRLPRTERGETQFF. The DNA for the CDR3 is TGTGCCACCAGCAGGCTCCCCAGGACAGAGAGAGGGGAGACCCAGTTCTTC.

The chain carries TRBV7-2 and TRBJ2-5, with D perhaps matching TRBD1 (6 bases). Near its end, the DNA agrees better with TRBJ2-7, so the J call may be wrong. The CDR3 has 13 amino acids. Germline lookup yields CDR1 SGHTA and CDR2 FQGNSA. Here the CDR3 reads CASSLDSVTEQYF. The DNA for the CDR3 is TGTGCCAGCAGCCTGGACAGTGTTACCGAGCAGTACTTC.

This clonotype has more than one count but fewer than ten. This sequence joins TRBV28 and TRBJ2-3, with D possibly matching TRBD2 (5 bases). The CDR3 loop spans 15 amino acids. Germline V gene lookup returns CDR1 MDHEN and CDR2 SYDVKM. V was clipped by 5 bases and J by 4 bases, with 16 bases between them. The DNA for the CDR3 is TGTGCCAGCAGTGGGAGTACAGCCACCCCAGATACGCAGTATTTT. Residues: CASSGSTATPDTQYF.

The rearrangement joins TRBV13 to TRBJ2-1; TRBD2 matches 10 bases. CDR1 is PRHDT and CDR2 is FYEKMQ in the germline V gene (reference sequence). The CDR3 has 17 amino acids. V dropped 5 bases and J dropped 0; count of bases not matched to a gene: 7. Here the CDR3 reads CASSARLAGSSYNEQFF. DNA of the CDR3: TGTGCCAGCAGCGCCCGACTAGCGGGTTCCTCCTACAATGAGCAGTTCTTC.

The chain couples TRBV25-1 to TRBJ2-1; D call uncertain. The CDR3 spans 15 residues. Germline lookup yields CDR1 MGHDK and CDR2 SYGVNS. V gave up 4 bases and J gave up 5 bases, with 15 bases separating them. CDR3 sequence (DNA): TGTGCCAGCAGTGTAACGCGCGGAACCGACAATGAGCAGTTCTTC. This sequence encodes CASSVTRGTDNEQFF.

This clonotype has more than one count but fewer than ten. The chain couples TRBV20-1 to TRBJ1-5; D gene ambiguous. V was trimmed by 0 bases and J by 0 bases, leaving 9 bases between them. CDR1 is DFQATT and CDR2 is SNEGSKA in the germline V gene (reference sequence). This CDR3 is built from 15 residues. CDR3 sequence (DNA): TGCAGTGCTAGAGACCCTCGGGATAGCAATCAGCCCCAGCATTTT. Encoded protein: CSARDPRDSNQPQHF.

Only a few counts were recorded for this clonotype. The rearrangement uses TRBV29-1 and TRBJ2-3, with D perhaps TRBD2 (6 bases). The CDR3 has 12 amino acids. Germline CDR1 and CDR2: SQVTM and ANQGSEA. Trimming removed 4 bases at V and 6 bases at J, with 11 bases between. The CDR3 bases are TGCAGCGTTGGGCGCGGGGCGGATACGCAGTATTTT. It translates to CSVGRGADTQYF.

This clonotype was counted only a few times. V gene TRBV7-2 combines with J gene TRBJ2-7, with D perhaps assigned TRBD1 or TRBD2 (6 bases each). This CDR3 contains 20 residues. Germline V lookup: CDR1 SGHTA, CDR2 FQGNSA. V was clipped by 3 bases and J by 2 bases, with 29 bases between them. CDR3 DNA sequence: TGTGCCAGCAGCTTTAGGGGGGCCGGGAAGAGGTCCATATATACCTACGAGCAGTACTTC. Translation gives CASSFRGAGKRSIYTYEQYF.

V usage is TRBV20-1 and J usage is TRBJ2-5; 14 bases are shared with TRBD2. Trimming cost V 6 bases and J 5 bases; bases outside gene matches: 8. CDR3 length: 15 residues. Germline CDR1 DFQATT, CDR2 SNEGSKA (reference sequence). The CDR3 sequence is CSAPGLAGAFETQYF. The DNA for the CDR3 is TGCAGTGCCCCGGGACTAGCGGGAGCTTTTGAGACCCAGTACTTC.

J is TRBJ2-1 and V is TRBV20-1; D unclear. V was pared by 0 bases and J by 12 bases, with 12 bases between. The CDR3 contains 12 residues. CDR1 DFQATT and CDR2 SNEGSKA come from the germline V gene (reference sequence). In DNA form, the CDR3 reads TGCAGTGCTAGAGATCCTAACGGCCGGCAGTTCTTC. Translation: CSARDPNGRQFF.

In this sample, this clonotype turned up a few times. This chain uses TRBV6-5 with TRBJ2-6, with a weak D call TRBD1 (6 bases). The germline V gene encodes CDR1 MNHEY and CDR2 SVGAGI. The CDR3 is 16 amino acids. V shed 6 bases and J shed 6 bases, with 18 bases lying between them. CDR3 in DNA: TGTGCCAGCAGCAGACAGCCACAGGGAACGGCCAACGTCCTGACTTTC. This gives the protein CASSRQPQGTANVLTF.

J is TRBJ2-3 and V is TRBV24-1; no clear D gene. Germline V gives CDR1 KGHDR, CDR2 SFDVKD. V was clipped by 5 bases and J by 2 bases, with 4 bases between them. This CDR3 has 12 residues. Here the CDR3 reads CATSVATDTQYF. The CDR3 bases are TGTGCCACCAGTGTCGCCACAGATACGCAGTATTTT.

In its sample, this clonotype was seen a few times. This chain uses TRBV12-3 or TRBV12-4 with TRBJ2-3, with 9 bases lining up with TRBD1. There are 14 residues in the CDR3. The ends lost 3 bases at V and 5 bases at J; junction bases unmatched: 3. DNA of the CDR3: TGTGCCAGCAGTTTGGGGACAGGGATAGATACGCAGTATTTT. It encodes CASSLGTGIDTQYF.

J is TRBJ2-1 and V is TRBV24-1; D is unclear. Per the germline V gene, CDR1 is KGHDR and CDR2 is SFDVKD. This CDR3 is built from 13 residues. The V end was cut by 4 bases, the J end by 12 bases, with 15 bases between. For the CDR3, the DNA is TGTGCCACCAGTGAGCTGCTAACCAGCGCGCAGTTCTTC. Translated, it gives CATSELLTSAQFF.